This entry lists 18 T cell receptor beta chains sequenced from one sample in a study of Ad26.COV2.S vaccination and SARS-CoV-2 variants. TCRdb's copy holds only in-frame clones and misses some; the assay was immunoSEQ multiplex PCR. The profile shows some 420,000 clones, around 89% of them singletons. Treatment defined: roughly 19 received Ad26.COV2.S at low or high dose, single or two shots; five or six received placebo; per-sample allocation not given. After the first vaccine or placebo injection, samples were drawn on day 63. The sample here was peripheral blood, taken in a trial of Ad26.COV2.S vaccine versus placebo. The receptors stem from a person between 18 and 60 years old who received the Ad26.COV2.S COVID-19 vaccine or a placebo.

V usage is TRBV4-1 and J usage is TRBJ1-3, with 8 bases aligning to TRBD1. The CDR3 totals 18 residues. Per germline, CDR1 MGHRA and CDR2 YSYEKL. With 5 bases clipped from V and 0 bases from J, the junction kept 12 bases outside the gene matches. CDR3 bases: TGCGCCAGCAGCAATCAGGGGGCTGAGGGGTACTCTGGAAACACCATATATTTT. Its translation is CASSNQGAEGYSGNTIYF.

On this clone: This same CDR3 is encoded by further DNA sequences in the sample. The rearrangement joins TRBV6-5 to TRBJ2-7; TRBD2 is a possible D gene (6 bases). Trimming removed 5 bases at V and 6 bases at J, with 8 bases between. The CDR3 length is 11 residues. Germline V gives CDR1 MNHEY, CDR2 SVGAGI. CDR3 sequence (DNA): TGTGCCAGCAGTCCCGGGAGCGAGCAGTACTTC. Protein product: CASSPGSEQYF.

This clone was detected once. The CDR3 nucleotides are TGTGCCATCAAGACGGGGCGTACCGGGGAGCTGTTTTTT. Protein sequence: CAIKTGRTGELFF. The V gene is TRBV10-3, the J gene TRBJ2-2; D may correspond to TRBD1 or TRBD2 (5 bases each). This CDR3 has 13 amino acids. With 7 bases removed from V and 5 bases from J, the gap between germline ends came to 11 bases. Germline loops: CDR1 ENHRY, CDR2 SYGVKD.

Details on this clone: The junction and the germline gene differ at one end; a read error may be behind it. The V and J genes are TRBV4-1 and TRBJ2-1; D possibly corresponds to TRBD1 (6 bases). Germline V gives CDR1 MGHRA, CDR2 YSYEKL. CDR3 length equals 15 residues. DNA for the CDR3: TGCGCCAGCAGCCAACTCCCGGCTAGGGGGAGCCGGGCGGTCTTC. It yields the protein CASSQLPARGSRAVF.

This chain joins TRBV7-9 and TRBJ2-2; D remains unclear. Germline V gene sequence: CDR1 SEHNR, CDR2 FQNEAQ (reference sequence). Trimming shortened V by 2 bases and J by 6 bases, and 4 bases separated the two germline ends. The CDR3 has 12 amino acids. The CDR3 region is CASSLSPGELFF. The CDR3 nucleotides read TGTGCCAGCAGCTTAAGCCCCGGGGAGCTGTTTTTT.

This clone was seen a handful of times. The rearrangement links TRBV5-5 to TRBJ1-4, with D uncertain. This CDR3 has 15 amino acids. Trimming removed 0 bases at V and 5 bases at J, with 11 bases between. The germline CDR1 and CDR2 sequences are SGHKS and YYEKEE (reference sequence). CDR3 DNA: TGTGCCAGCAGCTTGGGAATAAACTCCAATGAAAAACTGTTTTTT. Protein: CASSLGINSNEKLFF.

The rearrangement uses TRBV28 and TRBJ1-1; D is undetermined. Per germline, CDR1 MDHEN and CDR2 SYDVKM. Trimming removed 6 bases from V and 6 bases from J, with 11 bases in between. The CDR3 spans 12 residues. The CDR3 protein is CASSWSPAEAFF. CDR3 in DNA: TGTGCCAGCAGCTGGAGTCCAGCTGAAGCTTTCTTT.

The J gene is TRBJ2-7, the V gene TRBV10-3; D remains unclear. The CDR3 totals 11 residues. The germline V gene encodes CDR1 ENHRY and CDR2 SYGVKD. Trimming pared 5 bases from V and 3 bases from J, leaving 5 bases between. DNA of the CDR3: TGTGCCATCAGTCAGAACTACGAGCAGTACTTC. Amino acids: CAISQNYEQYF.

This chain joins TRBV9 and TRBJ1-1; D perhaps matches TRBD1 (5 bases). The CDR3 spans 15 residues. V lost 0 bases to trimming and J lost 1 base, with 10 bases between them. Germline CDR1 is SGDLS and CDR2 is YYNGEE. DNA of the CDR3: TGTGCCAGCAGCGTAGCAGGACATACGAACACTGAAGCTTTCTTT. This encodes CASSVAGHTNTEAFF.

This clone appeared a few times. This sequence joins TRBV6-5 and TRBJ2-1; 7 bases match TRBD1. From germline, CDR1 is MNHEY and CDR2 SVGAGI. The CDR3 runs to 15 residues. After removal of 5 bases from V and 7 bases from J, the junction contained 11 bases not matched to a gene. The CDR3 spells CASSPAGGPGNEQFF. The CDR3 nucleotides are TGTGCCAGCAGTCCCGCAGGGGGTCCCGGGAATGAGCAGTTCTTC.

V and J are TRBV7-8 and TRBJ2-5; D may be TRBD1 (5 bases). There are 13 residues in the CDR3. Trimming shortened V by 2 bases and J by 5 bases, and 9 bases separated the two germline ends. Germline V gene data show CDR1 as SGHVS and CDR2 as FQNEAQ. CDR3 nucleotide sequence: TGTGCCAGCAGCTTACAGGGTTGGGAGACCCAGTACTTC. This gives the protein CASSLQGWETQYF.

The V gene is TRBV6-5, the J gene TRBJ2-7, with D possibly being TRBD2 (6 bases). CDR3 length: 12 residues. From germline, CDR1 is MNHEY and CDR2 SVGAGI. V lost 7 bases and J lost 3, with 10 bases in between. CDR3 sequence reads: CASTRGFYEQYF. The CDR3 coding sequence is TGTGCCAGCACCCGGGGGTTCTACGAGCAGTACTTC.

V usage is TRBV19 and J usage is TRBJ1-6, with D uncertain. In germline, CDR1 is LNHDA, CDR2 SQIVND (reference sequence). V dropped 6 bases and J dropped 5 bases, with 11 bases sitting between them. The CDR3 sequence is 14 residues long. The CDR3 sequence: CASSMRANNSPLHF. The DNA for the CDR3 is TGTGCCAGTAGCATGAGGGCTAATAATTCACCCCTCCACTTT. The full variable domain, its missing parts supplied by reference TRBV19 and TRBJ1-6, is DGGITQSPKYLFRKEGQNVTLSCEQNLNHDAMYWYRQDPGQGLRLIYYSQIVNDFQKGDIAEGYSVSREKKESFPLTVTSAQKNPTAFYLCASSMRANNSPLHFGNGTRLTVT.

The chain joins TRBV5-1 to TRBJ2-1; TRBD2 aligns across 7 bases. The CDR3 sequence is 16 residues long. The germline V gene has CDR1 SGHRS and CDR2 YFSETQ. V was clipped by 4 bases and J by 3 bases; unmatched bases: 10. CDR3 coding DNA: TGCGCCAGCAGCCCCTTTCGGGACTATCTCTACAATGAGCAGTTCTTC. Translation gives CASSPFRDYLYNEQFF. Full variable domain (outside the CDR3, taken from reference TRBV5-1 and TRBJ2-1): KAGVTQTPRYLIKTRGQQVTLSCSPISGHRSVSWYQQTPGQGLQFLFEYFSETQRNKGNFPGRFSGRQFSNSRSEMNVSTLELGDSALYLCASSPFRDYLYNEQFFGPGTRLTVL.

Only a few counts were recorded for this clone. The chain employs TRBV5-1 and TRBJ1-5; perhaps TRBD1 as D (6 bases). CDR1 is SGHRS, CDR2 YFSETQ, per germline. V gave up 3 bases and J gave up 2 bases, with 18 bases separating them. This CDR3 region has 17 residues. CDR3 loop: CASSWTLGAPGNQPQHF. In DNA form, the CDR3 reads TGCGCCAGCAGCTGGACGCTGGGGGCGCCGGGCAATCAGCCCCAGCATTTT.

The chain is built from TRBV27 and TRBJ1-1, with D perhaps TRBD1 (6 bases). With 6 bases removed from V and 1 base from J, the gap between germline ends came to 12 bases. Germline V gene sequence: CDR1 MNHEY, CDR2 SMNVEV (reference sequence). This CDR3 contains 14 residues. The CDR3 DNA follows: TGTGCCAGCAGATTCAGGGGCGAGAACACTGAAGCTTTCTTT. This translates into CASRFRGENTEAFF.

The rearrangement links TRBV2 to TRBJ1-2; D unclear. Trimming took 2 bases from V and 4 from J, leaving 11 bases between them. Looked up from germline, CDR1 is SNHLY and CDR2 is FYNNEI. The CDR3 extends over 14 amino acids. The CDR3 spells CASSEPGDSYGYTF. As DNA, the CDR3 is TGTGCCAGCAGTGAACCCGGGGATAGCTATGGCTACACCTTC. Supplemented by reference TRBV2 and TRBJ1-2, the full variable domain reads EPEVTQTPSHQVTQMGQEVILRCVPISNHLYFYWYRQILGQKVEFLVSFYNNEISEKSEIFDDQFSVERPDGSNFTLKIRSTKLEDSAMYFCASSEPGDSYGYTFGSGTRLTVV.

CDR3 sequence: CASRTTGGGLSYGYTF. CDR3 coding DNA: TGTGCCAGCAGAACGACAGGGGGCGGGTTGTCCTATGGCTACACCTTC. The chain uses TRBV27 and TRBJ1-2, with 10 positions matching TRBD1. Germline V gene lookup returns CDR1 MNHEY and CDR2 SMNVEV (reference sequence). Trimming took 6 bases from V and 4 from J; bases not matched to a gene: 11. The CDR3 totals 16 residues.